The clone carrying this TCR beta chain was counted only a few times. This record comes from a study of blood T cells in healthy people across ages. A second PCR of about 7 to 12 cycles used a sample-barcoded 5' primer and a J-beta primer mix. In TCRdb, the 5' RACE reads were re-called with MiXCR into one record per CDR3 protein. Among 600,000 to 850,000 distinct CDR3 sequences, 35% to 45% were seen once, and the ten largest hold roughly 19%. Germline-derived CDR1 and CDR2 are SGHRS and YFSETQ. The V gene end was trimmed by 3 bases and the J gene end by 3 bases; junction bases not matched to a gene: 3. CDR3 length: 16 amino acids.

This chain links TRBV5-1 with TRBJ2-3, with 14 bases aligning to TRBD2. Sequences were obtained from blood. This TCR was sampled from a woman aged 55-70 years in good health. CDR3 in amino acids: CASSSGTSGGTDTQYF. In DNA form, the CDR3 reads TGCGCCAGCAGCTCCGGGACTAGCGGGGGAACAGATACGCAGTATTTT.